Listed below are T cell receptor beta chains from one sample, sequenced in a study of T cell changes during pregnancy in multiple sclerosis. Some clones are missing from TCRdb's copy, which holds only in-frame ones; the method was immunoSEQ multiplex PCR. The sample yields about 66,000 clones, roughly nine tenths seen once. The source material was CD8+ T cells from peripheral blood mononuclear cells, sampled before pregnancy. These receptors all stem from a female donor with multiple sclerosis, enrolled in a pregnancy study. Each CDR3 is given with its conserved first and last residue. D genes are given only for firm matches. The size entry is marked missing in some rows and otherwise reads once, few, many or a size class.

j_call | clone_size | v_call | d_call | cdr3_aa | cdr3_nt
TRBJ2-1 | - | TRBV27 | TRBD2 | CASSLSGRGAYNEQFF | TGTGCCAGCAGTTTATCCGGGCGGGGGGCCTACAATGAGCAGTTCTTC
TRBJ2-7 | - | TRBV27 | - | CASSLGGAAYEQYF | TGTGCCAGCAGTTTAGGCGGGGCGGCCTACGAGCAGTACTTC
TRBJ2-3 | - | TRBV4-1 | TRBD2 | CASSEGLAVGTDTQYF | TGCGCCAGCAGCGAAGGACTAGCCGTAGGCACAGATACGCAGTATTTT
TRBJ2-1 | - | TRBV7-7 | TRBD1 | CASSLGPGQGNEQFF | TGTGCTAGCAGCTTAGGTCCGGGACAGGGAAATGAGCAGTTCTTC
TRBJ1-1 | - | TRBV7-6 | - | CASSLGSNTEAFF | TGTGCCAGCAGCCTCGGGTCGAACACTGAAGCTTTCTTT
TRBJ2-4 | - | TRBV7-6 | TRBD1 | CASSLATGGTENIQYF | TGTGCCAGCAGCTTAGCGACAGGGGGCACTGAAAACATTCAGTACTTC
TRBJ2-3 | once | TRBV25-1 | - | CASSDLRDGDTQYF | TGTGCCAGCAGTGATTTGCGGGATGGAGATACGCAGTATTTT
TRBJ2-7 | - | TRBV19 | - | CASRWGDSATYEQYF | TGTGCCAGTAGGTGGGGGGACAGTGCTACATACGAGCAGTACTTC
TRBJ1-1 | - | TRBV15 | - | CATSVSGGNTEAFF | TGTGCCACCAGCGTCAGTGGCGGGAACACTGAAGCTTTCTTT
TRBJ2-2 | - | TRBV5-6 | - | CASSFGRNTGELFF | TGTGCCAGCAGCTTCGGGAGGAACACCGGGGAGCTGTTTTTT
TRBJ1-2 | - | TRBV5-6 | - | CASSLGQNYGYTF | TGTGCCAGCAGCTTGGGACAGAACTATGGCTACACCTTC
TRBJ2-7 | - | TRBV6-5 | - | CASITDRLDEQYF | TGTGCCAGCATAACAGACAGGCTGGACGAGCAGTACTTC
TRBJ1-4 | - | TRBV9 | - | CASSAGRATNEKLFF | TGTGCCAGCAGCGCCGGGCGGGCAACTAATGAAAAACTGTTTTTT
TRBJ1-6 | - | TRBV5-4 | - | CASSVSQGLLDNSPLHF | TGTGCCAGCAGCGTATCTCAGGGATTACTCGATAATTCACCCCTCCACTTT
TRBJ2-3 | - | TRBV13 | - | CASSPGWNLQYF | TGTGCCAGCAGCCCGGGGTGGAACCTGCAGTATTTT
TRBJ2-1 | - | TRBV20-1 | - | CSPTKGNEQFF | TGCAGCCCCACGAAGGGGAATGAGCAGTTCTTC
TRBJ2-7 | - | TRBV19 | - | CASSIGHPSEQYF | TGTGCCAGTAGTATAGGACACCCCTCCGAGCAGTACTTC
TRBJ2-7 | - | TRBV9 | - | CASSPRTSYEQYF | TGTGCCAGCAGCCCAAGGACATCCTACGAGCAGTACTTC
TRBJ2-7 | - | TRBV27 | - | CASSLGGSSYEQYF | TGTGCCAGCAGTTTGGGGGGTAGCTCCTACGAGCAGTACTTC
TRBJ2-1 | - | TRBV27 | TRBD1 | CASSPGTGTYNEQFF | TGTGCCAGCAGCCCCGGGACAGGAACCTACAATGAGCAGTTCTTC
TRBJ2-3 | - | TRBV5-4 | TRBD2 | CASSFPRGLAGGRADTQYF | TGTGCCAGCAGCTTCCCCAGGGGTCTAGCGGGGGGCAGGGCAGATACGCAGTATTTT
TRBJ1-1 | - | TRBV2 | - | CASRAQGLNTEAFF | TGTGCCAGCAGGGCACAGGGCCTGAACACTGAAGCTTTCTTT
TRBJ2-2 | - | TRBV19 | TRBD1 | CASSGDRVYTGELFF | TGTGCCAGTAGTGGGGACAGGGTGTATACCGGGGAGCTGTTTTTT
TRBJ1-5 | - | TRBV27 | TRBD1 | CASSSGQGGYSNQPQHF | TGTGCCAGCAGTTCCGGACAGGGCGGTTACAGCAATCAGCCCCAGCATTTT
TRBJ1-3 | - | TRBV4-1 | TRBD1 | CASSHTGGGGNTIYF | TGCGCCAGCAGCCACACAGGGGGTGGAGGAAACACCATATATTTT
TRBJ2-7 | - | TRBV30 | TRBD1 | CAWGQGNEQYF | TGTGCCTGGGGACAGGGCAACGAGCAGTACTTC
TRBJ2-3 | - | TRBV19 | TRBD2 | CASSIDTSGGPAQYF | TGTGCCAGTAGTATAGATACTAGCGGGGGGCCAGCGCAGTATTTT
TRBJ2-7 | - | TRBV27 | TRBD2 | CASSLGTSGGAVRDEQYF | TGTGCCAGCAGTTTGGGGACTAGCGGGGGGGCCGTTAGGGACGAGCAGTACTTC
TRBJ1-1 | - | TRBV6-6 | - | CASRRPFGRNTEAFF | TGTGCCAGCAGACGCCCTTTTGGGAGGAACACTGAAGCTTTCTTT
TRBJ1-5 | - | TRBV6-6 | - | CASSYHENQPQHF | TGTGCCAGCAGTTACCATGAGAATCAGCCCCAGCATTTT
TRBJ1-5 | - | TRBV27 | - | CASSFSSSNQPQHF | TGTGCCAGCAGTTTCTCCAGTAGCAATCAGCCCCAGCATTTT
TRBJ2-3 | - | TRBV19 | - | CASSTASYSEDTQYF | TGTGCCAGTAGTACAGCCTCGTACAGTGAAGATACGCAGTATTTT
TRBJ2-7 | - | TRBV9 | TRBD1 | CASSTGTGTYEQYF | TGTGCCAGCAGCACCGGGACAGGAACCTACGAGCAGTACTTC
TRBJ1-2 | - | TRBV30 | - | CAWSVGGIYGYTF | TGTGCCTGGAGTGTCGGCGGCATCTATGGCTACACCTTC
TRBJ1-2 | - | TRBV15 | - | CATSSDLGGYGYTF | TGTGCCACCAGCAGCGACCTAGGCGGGTATGGCTACACCTTC
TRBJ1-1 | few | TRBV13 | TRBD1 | CASSSSDREAFF | TGTGCCAGCAGCTCTTCGGACAGGGAAGCTTTCTTT
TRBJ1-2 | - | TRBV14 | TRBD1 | CASSQAGTAYGYTF | TGTGCCAGCAGCCAAGCCGGGACAGCCTATGGCTACACCTTC
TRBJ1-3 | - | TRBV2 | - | CASIGSGTHLGGNTIYF | TGTGCCAGCATCGGATCTGGGACTCATCTGGGAGGAAACACCATATATTTT
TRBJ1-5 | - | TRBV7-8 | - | CASSFGGPDSNQPQHF | TGTGCCAGCAGCTTTGGAGGGCCGGATAGCAATCAGCCCCAGCATTTT
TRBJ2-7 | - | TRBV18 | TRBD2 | CASSPPSGGTTYEQYF | TGTGCCAGCTCACCACCGTCGGGGGGAACAACCTACGAGCAGTACTTC
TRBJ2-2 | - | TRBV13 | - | CASSLAQGLNTGELFF | TGTGCCAGCAGCTTAGCACAGGGTTTGAACACCGGGGAGCTGTTTTTT
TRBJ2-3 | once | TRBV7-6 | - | CASRGPNADTQYF | TGTGCCAGCAGGGGCCCGAACGCAGATACGCAGTATTTT
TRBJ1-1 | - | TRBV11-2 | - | CASSPGVTEAFF | TGTGCCAGCAGCCCAGGGGTCACTGAAGCTTTCTTT
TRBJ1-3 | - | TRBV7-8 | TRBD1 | CASSFMGGQGNTIYF | TGTGCCAGCAGCTTCATGGGGGGACAGGGAAACACCATATATTTT
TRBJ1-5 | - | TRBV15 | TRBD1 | CATSRGGTGWTNQPQHF | TGTGCCACCAGCAGAGGGGGGACAGGGTGGACCAATCAGCCCCAGCATTTT
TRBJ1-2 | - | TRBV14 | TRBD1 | CASSPGTGPQSYNYGYTF | TGTGCCAGCAGCCCGGGGACAGGACCGCAGTCTTATAACTATGGCTACACCTTC
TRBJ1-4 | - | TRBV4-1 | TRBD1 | CASSQGDRGEGLFF | TGCGCCAGCAGCCAAGGGGACAGGGGAGAGGGCCTGTTTTTT
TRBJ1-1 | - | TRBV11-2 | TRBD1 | CASSHRGNTEAFF | TGTGCCAGCAGCCACAGGGGGAACACTGAAGCTTTCTTT
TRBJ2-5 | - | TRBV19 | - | CASSIPMESGRETQYF | TGTGCCAGTAGTATCCCGATGGAGTCAGGGCGGGAGACCCAGTACTTC
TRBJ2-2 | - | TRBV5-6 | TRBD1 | CASSLGQGEVDTGELFF | TGTGCCAGCAGCTTGGGACAGGGGGAAGTAGACACCGGGGAGCTGTTTTTT
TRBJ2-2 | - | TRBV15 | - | CATSRRQGNTGELFF | TGTGCCACCAGCAGAAGGCAGGGGAACACCGGGGAGCTGTTTTTT
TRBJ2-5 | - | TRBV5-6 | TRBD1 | CASSLTGGQETQYF | TGTGCCAGCAGCTTGACAGGGGGCCAAGAGACCCAGTACTTC
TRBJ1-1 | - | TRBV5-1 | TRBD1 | CASTTTGAMNTEAFF | TGCGCCAGCACCACGACAGGGGCCATGAACACTGAAGCTTTCTTT
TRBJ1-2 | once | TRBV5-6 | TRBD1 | CASSLAGQGVNTF | TGTGCCAGCAGCTTGGCGGGACAGGGGGTAAACACCTTC
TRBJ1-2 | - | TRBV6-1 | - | CASKDGGGYTF | TGTGCCAGCAAAGATGGAGGGGGCTACACCTTC
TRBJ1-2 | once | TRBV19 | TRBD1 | CASSIRGGAGYTF | TGTGCCAGTAGTATCAGAGGGGGCGCGGGCTACACCTTC
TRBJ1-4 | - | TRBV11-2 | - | CASSPRPVGEKLFF | TGTGCCAGCAGCCCGCGGCCAGTCGGCGAAAAACTGTTTTTT